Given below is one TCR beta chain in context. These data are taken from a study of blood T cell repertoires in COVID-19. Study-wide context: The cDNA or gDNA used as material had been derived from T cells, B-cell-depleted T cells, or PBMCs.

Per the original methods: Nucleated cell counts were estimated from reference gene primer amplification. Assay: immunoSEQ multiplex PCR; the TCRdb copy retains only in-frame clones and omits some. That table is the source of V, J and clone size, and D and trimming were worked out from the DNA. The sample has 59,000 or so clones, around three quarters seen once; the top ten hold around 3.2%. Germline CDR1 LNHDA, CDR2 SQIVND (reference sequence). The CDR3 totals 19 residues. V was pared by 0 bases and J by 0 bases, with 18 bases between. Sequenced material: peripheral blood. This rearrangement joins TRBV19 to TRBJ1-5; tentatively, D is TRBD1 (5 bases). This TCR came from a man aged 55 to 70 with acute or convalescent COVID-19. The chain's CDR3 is CASSIDLRVRDSSNQPQHF. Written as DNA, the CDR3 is TGTGCCAGTAGTATAGATCTTAGGGTCAGGGATAGTAGCAATCAGCCCCAGCATTTT. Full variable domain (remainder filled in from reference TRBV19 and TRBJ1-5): DGGITQSPKYLFRKEGQNVTLSCEQNLNHDAMYWYRQDPGQGLRLIYYSQIVNDFQKGDIAEGYSVSREKKESFPLTVTSAQKNPTAFYLCASSIDLRVRDSSNQPQHFGDGTRLSIL.